This TCR beta chain came from a study of Ad26.COV2.S vaccination and SARS-CoV-2 variants. The wider study: The COV1001 Ad26.COV2.S trial arm included the donor. Recipients of Ad26.COV2.S got it intramuscularly, once or twice 56 days apart.

Clones were sequenced by immunoSEQ multiplex PCR, and TCRdb holds only the in-frame ones, with some missing. Here the sample spans around 400,000 clones, 80% to 95% being singletons. A word on this clone: Its specificity is unknown.

Treatment in this sample: some 20 received Ad26.COV2.S at low or high dose, single or two shots; 5 received placebo; per-sample allocation not given. Material that was analyzed had been drawn on day 63 after the first vaccine or placebo injection. An Ad26 vector was used to express Wuhan-strain SARS-CoV-2 spike as the vaccine. Study-wide findings and caveats: Whether participants received vaccine or placebo, their non-spike TCR breadth was similar.

Germline CDR1 MNHEY, CDR2 SVGEGT. V lost 4 bases and J lost 5; bases outside the gene matches: 4. The CDR3 totals 13 residues. The V call is TRBV6-2 or TRBV6-3, the J call TRBJ2-7; 8 bases match TRBD1. This sequence was found in a person aged 18-60 years who received the Ad26.COV2.S COVID-19 vaccine or a placebo. The specimen was peripheral blood, collected in a trial of Ad26.COV2.S vaccine versus placebo. This chain's CDR3 is CASSFRGRDEQYF. As DNA, the CDR3 is TGTGCCAGCAGTTTCAGGGGGCGCGACGAGCAGTACTTC.